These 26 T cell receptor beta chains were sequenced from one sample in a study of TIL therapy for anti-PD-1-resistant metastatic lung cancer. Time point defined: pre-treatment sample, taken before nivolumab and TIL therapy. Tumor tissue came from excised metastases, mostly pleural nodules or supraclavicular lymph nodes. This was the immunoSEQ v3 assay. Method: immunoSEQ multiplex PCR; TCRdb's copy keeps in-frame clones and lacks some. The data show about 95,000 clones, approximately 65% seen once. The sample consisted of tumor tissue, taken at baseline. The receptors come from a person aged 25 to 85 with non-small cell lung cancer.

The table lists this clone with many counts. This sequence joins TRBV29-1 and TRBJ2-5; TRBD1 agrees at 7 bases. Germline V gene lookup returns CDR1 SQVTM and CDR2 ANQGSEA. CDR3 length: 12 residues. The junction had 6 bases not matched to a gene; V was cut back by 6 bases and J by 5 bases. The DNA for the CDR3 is TGCAGCGTCAATACAGGGGAGGAGACCCAGTACTTC. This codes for CSVNTGEETQYF.

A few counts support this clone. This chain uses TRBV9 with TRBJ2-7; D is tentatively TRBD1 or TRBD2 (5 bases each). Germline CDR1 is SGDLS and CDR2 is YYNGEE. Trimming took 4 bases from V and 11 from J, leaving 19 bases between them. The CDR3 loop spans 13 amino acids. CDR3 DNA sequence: TGTGCCAGCAGCCACGGACAACCGGGGATGAAGTACTTC. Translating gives CASSHGQPGMKYF. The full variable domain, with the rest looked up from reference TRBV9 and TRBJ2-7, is DSGVTQTPKHLITATGQRVTLRCSPRSGDLSVYWYQQSLDQGLQFLIQYYNGEERAKGNILERFSAQQFPDLHSELNLSSLELGDSALYFCASSHGQPGMKYFGPGTRLTVT.

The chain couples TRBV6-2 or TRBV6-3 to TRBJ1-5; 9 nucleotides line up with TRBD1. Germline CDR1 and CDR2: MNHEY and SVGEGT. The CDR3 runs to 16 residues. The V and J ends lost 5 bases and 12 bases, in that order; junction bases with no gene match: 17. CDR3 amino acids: CASSRPGTGLHGLQHF. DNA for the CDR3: TGTGCCAGCAGTCGTCCCGGGACAGGGCTGCACGGTCTCCAGCATTTT.

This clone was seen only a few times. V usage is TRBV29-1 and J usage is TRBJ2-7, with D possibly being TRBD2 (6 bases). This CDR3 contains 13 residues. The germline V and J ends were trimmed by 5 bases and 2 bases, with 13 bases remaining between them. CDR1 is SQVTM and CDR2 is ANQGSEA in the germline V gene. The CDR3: CSVSAGRTYEQYF. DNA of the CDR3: TGCAGCGTTTCTGCGGGAAGGACCTACGAGCAGTACTTC.

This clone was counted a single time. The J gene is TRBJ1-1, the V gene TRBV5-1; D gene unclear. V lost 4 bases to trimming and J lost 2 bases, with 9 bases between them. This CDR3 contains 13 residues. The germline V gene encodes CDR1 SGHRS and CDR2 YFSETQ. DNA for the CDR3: TGCGCCAGCAGCACCAGTAGTAACACTGAAGCTTTCTTT. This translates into CASSTSSNTEAFF.

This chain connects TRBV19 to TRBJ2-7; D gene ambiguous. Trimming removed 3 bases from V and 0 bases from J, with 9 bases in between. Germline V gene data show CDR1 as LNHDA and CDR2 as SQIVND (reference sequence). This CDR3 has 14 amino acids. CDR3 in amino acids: CASSISRSSYEQYF. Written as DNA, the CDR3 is TGTGCCAGTAGTATTTCCCGGAGCTCCTACGAGCAGTACTTC.

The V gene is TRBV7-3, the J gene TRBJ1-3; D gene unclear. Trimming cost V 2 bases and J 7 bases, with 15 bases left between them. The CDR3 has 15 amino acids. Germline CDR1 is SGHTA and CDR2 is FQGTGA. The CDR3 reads CASSLDGQKGNTIYF. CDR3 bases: TGTGCCAGCAGCTTAGACGGGCAGAAAGGGAACACCATATATTTT.

CDR3: CASSLARHEAYEQYF. Here the CDR3 DNA reads TGTGCCAGCAGCTTAGCGCGACACGAAGCCTACGAGCAGTACTTC. The gene calls are TRBV13 and TRBJ2-7; D unresolved. CDR3 length equals 15 residues. Looked up from germline, CDR1 is PRHDT and CDR2 is FYEKMQ (reference sequence). The V end was cut by 1 base, the J end by 2 bases, with 12 bases between. Combining the CDR3 with reference TRBV13 and TRBJ2-7 gives the whole variable domain AAGVIQSPRHLIKEKRETATLKCYPIPRHDTVYWYQQGPGQDPQFLISFYEKMQSDKGSIPDRFSAQQFSDYHSELNMSSLELGDSALYFCASSLARHEAYEQYFGPGTRLTVT.

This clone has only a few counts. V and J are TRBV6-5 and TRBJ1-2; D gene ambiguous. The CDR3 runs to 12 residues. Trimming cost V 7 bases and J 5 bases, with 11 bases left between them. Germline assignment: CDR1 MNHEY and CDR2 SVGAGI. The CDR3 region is CASTKAGYGYTF. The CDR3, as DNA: TGTGCCAGCACAAAGGCTGGATATGGCTACACCTTC.

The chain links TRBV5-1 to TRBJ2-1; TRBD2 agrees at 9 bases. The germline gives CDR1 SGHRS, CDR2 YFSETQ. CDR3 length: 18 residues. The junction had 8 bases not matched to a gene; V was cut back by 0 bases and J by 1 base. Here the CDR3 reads CASSLVSGSFRSYNEQFF. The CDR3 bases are TGCGCCAGCAGCTTGGTTAGCGGGAGTTTCCGATCCTACAATGAGCAGTTCTTC.

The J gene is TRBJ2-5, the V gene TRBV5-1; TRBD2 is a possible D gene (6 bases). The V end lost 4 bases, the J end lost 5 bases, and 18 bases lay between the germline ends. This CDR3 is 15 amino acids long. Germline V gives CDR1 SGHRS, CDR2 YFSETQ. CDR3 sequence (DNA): TGCGCCAGCAGCGTCAGGGACTCCCGGAGGGAGACCCAGTACTTC. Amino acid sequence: CASSVRDSRRETQYF. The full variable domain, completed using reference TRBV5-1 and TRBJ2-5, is KAGVTQTPRYLIKTRGQQVTLSCSPISGHRSVSWYQQTPGQGLQFLFEYFSETQRNKGNFPGRFSGRQFSNSRSEMNVSTLELGDSALYLCASSVRDSRRETQYFGPGTRLLVL.

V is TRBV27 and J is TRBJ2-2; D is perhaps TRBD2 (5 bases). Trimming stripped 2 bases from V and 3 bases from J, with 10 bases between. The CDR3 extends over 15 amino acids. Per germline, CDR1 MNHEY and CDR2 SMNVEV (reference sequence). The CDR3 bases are TGTGCCAGCAGTTTACGGGGTTCGGACACCGGGGAGCTGTTTTTT. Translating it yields CASSLRGSDTGELFF.

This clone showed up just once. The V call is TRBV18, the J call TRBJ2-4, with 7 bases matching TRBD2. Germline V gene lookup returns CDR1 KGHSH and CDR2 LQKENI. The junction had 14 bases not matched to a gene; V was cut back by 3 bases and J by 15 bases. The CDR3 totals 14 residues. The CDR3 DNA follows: TGTGCCAGCTCACCCCGGGGGGACGTCAAGGAGGGGTACTTC. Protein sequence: CASSPRGDVKEGYF. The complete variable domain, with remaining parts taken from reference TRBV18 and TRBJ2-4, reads NAGVMQNPRHLVRRRGQEARLRCSPMKGHSHVYWYRQLPEEGLKFMVYLQKENIIDESGMPKERFSAEFPKEGPSILRIQQVVRGDSAAYFCASSPRGDVKEGYFGAGTRLSVL.

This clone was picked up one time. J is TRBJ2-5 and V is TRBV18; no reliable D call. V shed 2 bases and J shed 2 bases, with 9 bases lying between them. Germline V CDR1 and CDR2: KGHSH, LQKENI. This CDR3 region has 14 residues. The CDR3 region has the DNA TGTGCCAGCTCACCATCAAACCAACAAGAGACCCAGTACTTC. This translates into CASSPSNQQETQYF.

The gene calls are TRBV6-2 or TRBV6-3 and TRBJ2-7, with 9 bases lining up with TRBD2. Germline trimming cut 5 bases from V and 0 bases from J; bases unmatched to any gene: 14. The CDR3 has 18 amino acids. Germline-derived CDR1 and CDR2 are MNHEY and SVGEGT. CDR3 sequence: CASSKDRVASGDSYEQYF. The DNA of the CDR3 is TGTGCCAGCAGTAAAGACAGGGTTGCTAGCGGGGACTCCTACGAGCAGTACTTC.

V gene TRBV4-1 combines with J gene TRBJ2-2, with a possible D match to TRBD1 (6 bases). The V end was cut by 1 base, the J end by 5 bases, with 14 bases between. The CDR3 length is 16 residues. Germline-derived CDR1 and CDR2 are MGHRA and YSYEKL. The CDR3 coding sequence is TGCGCCAGCAGCCAAGGACTAACAGGGTATACCGGGGAGCTGTTTTTT. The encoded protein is CASSQGLTGYTGELFF.

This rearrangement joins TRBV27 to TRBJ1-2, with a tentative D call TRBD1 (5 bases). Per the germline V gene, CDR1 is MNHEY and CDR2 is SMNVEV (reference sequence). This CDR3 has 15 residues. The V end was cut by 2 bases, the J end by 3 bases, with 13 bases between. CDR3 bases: TGTGCCAGCAGTTTAGGGCTTCGGGGGTACTATGGCTACACCTTC. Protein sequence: CASSLGLRGYYGYTF.

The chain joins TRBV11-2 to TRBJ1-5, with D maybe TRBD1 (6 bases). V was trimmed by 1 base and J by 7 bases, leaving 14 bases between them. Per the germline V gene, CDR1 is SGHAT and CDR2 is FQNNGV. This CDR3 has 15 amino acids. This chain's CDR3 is CASSLGLGGWQPQHF. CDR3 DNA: TGTGCCAGCAGCTTAGGTTTGGGGGGCTGGCAGCCCCAGCATTTT.

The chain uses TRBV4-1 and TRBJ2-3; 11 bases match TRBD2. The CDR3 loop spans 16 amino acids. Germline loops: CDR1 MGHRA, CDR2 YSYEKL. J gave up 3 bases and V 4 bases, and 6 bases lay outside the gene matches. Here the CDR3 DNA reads TGCGCCAGCAGCCGAACCACTAGCGGGGGTACAGATACGCAGTATTTT. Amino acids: CASSRTTSGGTDTQYF.

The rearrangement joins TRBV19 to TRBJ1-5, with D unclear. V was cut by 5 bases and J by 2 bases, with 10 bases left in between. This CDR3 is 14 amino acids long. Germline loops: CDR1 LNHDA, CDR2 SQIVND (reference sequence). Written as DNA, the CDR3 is TGTGCCAGTAGTGACCTATTGGGCAATCAGCCCCAGCATTTT. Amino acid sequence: CASSDLLGNQPQHF. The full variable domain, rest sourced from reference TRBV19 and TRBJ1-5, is DGGITQSPKYLFRKEGQNVTLSCEQNLNHDAMYWYRQDPGQGLRLIYYSQIVNDFQKGDIAEGYSVSREKKESFPLTVTSAQKNPTAFYLCASSDLLGNQPQHFGDGTRLSIL.

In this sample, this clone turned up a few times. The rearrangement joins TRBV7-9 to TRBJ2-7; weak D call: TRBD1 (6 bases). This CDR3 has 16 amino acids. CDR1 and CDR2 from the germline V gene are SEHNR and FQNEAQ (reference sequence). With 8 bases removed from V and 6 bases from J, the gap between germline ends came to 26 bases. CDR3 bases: TGTGCCAGCGACCTCGGCAGGGGCTCGGGCTATTCCGAGCAGTACTTC. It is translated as CASDLGRGSGYSEQYF. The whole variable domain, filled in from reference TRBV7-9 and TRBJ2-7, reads DTGVSQNPRHKITKRGQNVTFRCDPISEHNRLYWYRQTLGQGPEFLTYFQNEAQLEKSRLLSDRFSAERPKGSFSTLEIQRTEQGDSAMYLCASDLGRGSGYSEQYFGPGTRLTVT.

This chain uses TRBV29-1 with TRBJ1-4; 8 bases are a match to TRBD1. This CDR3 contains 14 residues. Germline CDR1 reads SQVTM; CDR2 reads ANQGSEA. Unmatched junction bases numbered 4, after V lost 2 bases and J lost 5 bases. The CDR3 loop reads CSVETGGQNEKLFF. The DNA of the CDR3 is TGCAGCGTTGAAACAGGGGGACAGAATGAAAAACTGTTTTTT.

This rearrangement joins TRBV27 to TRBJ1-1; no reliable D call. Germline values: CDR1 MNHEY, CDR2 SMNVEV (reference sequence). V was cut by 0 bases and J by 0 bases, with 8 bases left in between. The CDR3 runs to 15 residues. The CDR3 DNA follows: TGTGCCAGCAGTTTATCGTCGGTAGTGAACACTGAAGCTTTCTTT. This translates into CASSLSSVVNTEAFF.

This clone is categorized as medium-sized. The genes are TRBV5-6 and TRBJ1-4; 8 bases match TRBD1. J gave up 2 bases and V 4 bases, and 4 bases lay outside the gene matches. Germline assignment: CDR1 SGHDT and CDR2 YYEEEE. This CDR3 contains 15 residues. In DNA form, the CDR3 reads TGTGCCAGCAGCGTATCAGGGGGCACTAATGAAAAACTGTTTTTT. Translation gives CASSVSGGTNEKLFF.

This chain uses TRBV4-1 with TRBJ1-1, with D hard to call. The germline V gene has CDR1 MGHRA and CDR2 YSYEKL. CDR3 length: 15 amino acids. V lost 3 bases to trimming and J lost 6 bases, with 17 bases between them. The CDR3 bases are TGCGCCAGCAGCCACGCATCCGCTCGCTTGTCTGAAGCTTTCTTT. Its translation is CASSHASARLSEAFF.

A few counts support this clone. The CDR3 loop is CASSLGGGEAFF. CDR3 in DNA: TGTGCCAGCAGCCTCGGAGGTGGTGAAGCTTTCTTT. This sequence joins TRBV7-3 and TRBJ1-1, with no clear D. The CDR3 is made up of 12 amino acids. V lost 5 bases, J lost 7 bases, and 11 bases lay in between. Germline V gives CDR1 SGHTA, CDR2 FQGTGA.